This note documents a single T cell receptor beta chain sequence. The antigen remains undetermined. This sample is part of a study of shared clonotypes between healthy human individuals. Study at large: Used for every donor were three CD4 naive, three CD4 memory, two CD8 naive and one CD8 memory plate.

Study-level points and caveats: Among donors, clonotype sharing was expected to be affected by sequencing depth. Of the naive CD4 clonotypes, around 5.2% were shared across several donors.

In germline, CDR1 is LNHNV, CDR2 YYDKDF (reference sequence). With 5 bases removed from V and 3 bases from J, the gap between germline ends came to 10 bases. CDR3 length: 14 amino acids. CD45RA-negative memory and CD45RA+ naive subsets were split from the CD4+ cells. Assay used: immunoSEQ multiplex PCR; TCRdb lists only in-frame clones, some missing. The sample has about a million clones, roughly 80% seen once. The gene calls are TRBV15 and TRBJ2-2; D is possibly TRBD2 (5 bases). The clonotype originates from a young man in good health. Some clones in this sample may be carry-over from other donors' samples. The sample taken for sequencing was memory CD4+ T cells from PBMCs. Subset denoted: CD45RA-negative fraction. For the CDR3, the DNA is TGTGCCACCAGCGAGAGGGCCCACACCGGGGAGCTGTTTTTT. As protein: CATSERAHTGELFF.